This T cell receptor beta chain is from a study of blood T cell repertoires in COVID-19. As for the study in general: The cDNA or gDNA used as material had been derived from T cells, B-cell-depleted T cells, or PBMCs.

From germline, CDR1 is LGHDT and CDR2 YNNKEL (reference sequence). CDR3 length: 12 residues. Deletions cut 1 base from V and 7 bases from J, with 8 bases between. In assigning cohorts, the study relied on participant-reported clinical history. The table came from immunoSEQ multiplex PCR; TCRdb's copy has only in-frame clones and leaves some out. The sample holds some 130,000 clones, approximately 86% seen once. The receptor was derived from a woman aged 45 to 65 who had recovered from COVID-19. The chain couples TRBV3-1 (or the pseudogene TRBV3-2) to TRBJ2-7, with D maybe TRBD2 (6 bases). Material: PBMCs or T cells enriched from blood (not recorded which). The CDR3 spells CASSQGSGEQYF. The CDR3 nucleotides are TGTGCCAGCAGCCAAGGGAGCGGGGAGCAGTACTTC.